The 8 T cell receptor beta chains given below trace back to one sample, sequenced in a study of identical twins. In TCRdb, the 5' RACE reads were re-called with MiXCR into one record per CDR3 protein. In the table there are about 730,000 distinct CDR3 sequences, about 20% of which are singletons. The data also belong to a second study, concerning T cells expressing NK-cell markers.

The source material was PBMCs. These receptors all stem from a young woman in good health.

This clonotype appeared a few times. CDR3 sequence (DNA): TGTGCCAGCAGCTCCTCATCCGGGAGAGGCTACACCTTC. This encodes CASSSSSGRGYTF. This chain links TRBV7-2 with TRBJ1-2; D is unresolved. Trimming pared 4 bases from V and 8 bases from J, leaving 14 bases between. This CDR3 spans 13 amino acids. Germline loops: CDR1 SGHTA, CDR2 FQGNSA.

V usage is TRBV12-3 or TRBV12-4 and J usage is TRBJ2-5, with unresolved D. The V end lost 6 bases, the J end lost 7 bases, and 12 bases lay between the germline ends. The length of the CDR3 is 12 residues. The CDR3 DNA is TGTGCCAGCAGCGAACTCCTCTGGACCCAGTACTTC. Translated: CASSELLWTQYF.

CDR3 amino acids: CASSVGQGSWEQYF. The CDR3 DNA follows: TGTGCCAGCTCCGTAGGACAGGGGTCCTGGGAGCAGTACTTC. The chain joins TRBV18 to TRBJ2-7; the match to TRBD1 covers 9 bases. The CDR3 runs to 14 residues. Germline lookup yields CDR1 KGHSH and CDR2 LQKENI. Germline trimming cut 6 bases from V and 7 bases from J; bases unmatched to any gene: 10.

This clonotype appeared a few times. The rearrangement uses TRBV20-1 and TRBJ2-7, with D perhaps given as TRBD1 or TRBD2 (5 bases each). Trimming stripped 3 bases from V and 2 bases from J, with 14 bases between. CDR3 length: 14 amino acids. Germline V lookup: CDR1 DFQATT, CDR2 SNEGSKA (reference sequence). The CDR3 coding sequence is TGCAGTGCTAGTGAGGGGAGAGGGACCTACGAGCAGTACTTC. It encodes CSASEGRGTYEQYF.

There are many counts of this clonotype. The chain has TRBV7-9 and TRBJ2-7, with TRBD2 as a possible D gene (5 bases). Germline loops: CDR1 SEHNR, CDR2 FQNEAQ (reference sequence). CDR3 size: 12 residues. Trimming cost V 1 base and J 6 bases, with 7 bases left between them. The CDR3 reads CASSLDSGEQYF. CDR3 DNA sequence: TGTGCCAGCAGCTTAGACAGCGGCGAGCAGTACTTC.

V gene TRBV20-1 combines with J gene TRBJ2-2, with TRBD1 as a possible D gene (5 bases). V was pared by 4 bases and J by 0 bases, with 6 bases between. CDR1 and CDR2 (germline): DFQATT, SNEGSKA (reference sequence). The CDR3 spans 13 residues. As DNA, the CDR3 is TGCAGTGCTACAGGGTCGAACACCGGGGAGCTGTTTTTT. Its translation: CSATGSNTGELFF.

The genes are TRBV5-1 and TRBJ2-1; TRBD2 aligns across 9 bases. Germline V CDR1 and CDR2: SGHRS, YFSETQ. Trimming took 4 bases from V and 6 from J; bases not matched to a gene: 11. The CDR3 consists of 16 residues. The CDR3 nucleotides read TGCGCCAGCAGCCTGGGGGGTAGCGGGGGACGCAATGAGCAGTTCTTC. It yields the protein CASSLGGSGGRNEQFF.

The genes are TRBV9 and TRBJ2-5; 10 positions agree with TRBD2. CDR3 length: 22 amino acids. V lost 0 bases to trimming and J lost 3 bases; unmatched junction nucleotides: 23. Germline V gives CDR1 SGDLS, CDR2 YYNGEE. CDR3: CASSVGVDGMIPGLATEETQYF. The DNA for the CDR3 is TGTGCCAGCAGCGTAGGGGTCGACGGAATGATACCGGGACTAGCGACTGAAGAGACCCAGTACTTC.